Below are 9 T cell receptor beta chains sequenced from a single sample in a study of cytomegalovirus exposure and HLA in healthy donors. PCR employed 60 Vbeta and 13 Jbeta primers. The assay was immunoSEQ multiplex PCR, and TCRdb's table has in-frame clones only and misses some. The sample carries 110,000 to 150,000 clones, roughly 9.8% recorded once. Sequenced material: PBMCs. Receptors were obtained from a man aged 50 to 59 in good health and CMV-seronegative.

The chain carries TRBV5-1 and TRBJ2-2; the match to TRBD1 covers 8 bases. In germline, CDR1 is SGHRS, CDR2 YFSETQ. The CDR3 has 15 residues. After removal of 4 bases from V and 6 bases from J, the junction contained 8 bases not matched to a gene. The CDR3 spells CASSTGQGMSGELFF. CDR3 DNA: TGCGCCAGCAGCACAGGACAGGGTATGTCCGGGGAGCTGTTTTTT.

This clone was detected a few times. The J gene is TRBJ1-1, the V gene TRBV19, with 11 nucleotides matching TRBD1. This CDR3 is built from 14 residues. The J segment lost 5 bases and the V segment lost 7 bases, leaving 6 bases of the junction unmatched. From germline, CDR1 is LNHDA and CDR2 SQIVND (reference sequence). Here the CDR3 reads CASTSDRGRTEAFF. CDR3 nucleotides: TGTGCCAGTACCTCGGACAGGGGGCGTACTGAAGCTTTCTTT.

Written as DNA, the CDR3 is TGCGCCAGCAGCCAGGGACAGGGGGGTGAAAAACTGTTTTTT. Translation gives CASSQGQGGEKLFF. The J gene is TRBJ1-4, the V gene TRBV4-1, with 11 bases aligning to TRBD1. V lost 3 bases, J lost 7 bases, and 1 base stayed unmatched. The CDR3 totals 14 residues. Germline V gene sequence: CDR1 MGHRA, CDR2 YSYEKL.

This sequence joins TRBV30 and TRBJ2-3, with D uncertain. Germline CDR1 is GTSNPN and CDR2 is SVGIG (reference sequence). This CDR3 has 14 amino acids. Trimming stripped 0 bases from V and 2 bases from J, with 9 bases between. This CDR3 reads CAWSVNKNTDTQYF. CDR3 bases: TGTGCCTGGAGTGTAAACAAAAACACAGATACGCAGTATTTT.

This clone was detected a few times. The chain links TRBV5-4 to TRBJ1-3; D is unclear. The V gene lost 4 bases and the J gene lost 0 bases, with 8 bases spanning the gap. CDR1 is SGHNT and CDR2 is YYREEE in the germline V gene (reference sequence). The CDR3 has 14 residues. In DNA, the CDR3 is TGTGCCAGCAGCGCGGGGAGCTCTGGAAACACCATATATTTT. The encoded protein is CASSAGSSGNTIYF. The whole variable domain, remainder taken from reference TRBV5-4 and TRBJ1-3, is ETGVTQSPTHLIKTRGQQVTLRCSSQSGHNTVSWYQQALGQGPQFIFQYYREEENGRGNFPPRFSGLQFPNYSSELNVNALELDDSALYLCASSAGSSGNTIYFGEGSWLTVV.

This rearrangement joins TRBV4-2 to TRBJ1-5; possible D gene TRBD1, 6 bases. CDR1 is LGHNA and CDR2 is YNFKEQ in the germline V gene. The CDR3 length is 15 residues. V lost 0 bases and J 5 bases, leaving 11 bases between the germline ends. The CDR3 DNA reads as TGTGCCAGCAGCCAAGATGTTGGGGGCCATCAGCCCCAGCATTTT. Translated: CASSQDVGGHQPQHF.

This chain uses TRBV5-6 with TRBJ2-6; D unresolved. This CDR3 has 14 amino acids. Looked up from germline, CDR1 is SGHDT and CDR2 is YYEEEE. Trimming removed 4 bases at V and 4 bases at J, with 9 bases between. CDR3 DNA: TGTGCCAGCAGCCGAGATTTCGGGGCCAACGTCCTGACTTTC. It yields the protein CASSRDFGANVLTF. The full variable domain, completed using reference TRBV5-6 and TRBJ2-6, is DAGVTQSPTHLIKTRGQQVTLRCSPKSGHDTVSWYQQALGQGPQFIFQYYEEEERQRGNFPDRFSGHQFPNYSSELNVNALLLGDSALYLCASSRDFGANVLTFGAGSRLTVL.

The chain is built from TRBV12-5 and TRBJ2-5; 9 bases are a match to TRBD1. Germline CDR1 reads LGHNT; CDR2 reads FRNRAP. The CDR3 loop spans 15 amino acids. V trimming: 4 bases; J trimming: 5 bases; junction bases outside the gene matches: 8. CDR3 DNA: TGTGCTAGTGGTTCCACTCCCGGGACAGGGGAGACCCAGTACTTC. It translates to CASGSTPGTGETQYF.

Only a few counts were recorded for this clone. This chain links TRBV6-6 with TRBJ2-7; 8 bases align to TRBD2. Germline-derived CDR1 and CDR2 are MNHNY and SVGAGI (reference sequence). With V trimmed by 7 bases and J by 3 bases, 2 bases remained unmatched. The length of the CDR3 is 12 residues. Written as DNA, the CDR3 is TGTGCCAGCAAACTAGCGGACTACGAGCAGTACTTC. Its protein product is CASKLADYEQYF.